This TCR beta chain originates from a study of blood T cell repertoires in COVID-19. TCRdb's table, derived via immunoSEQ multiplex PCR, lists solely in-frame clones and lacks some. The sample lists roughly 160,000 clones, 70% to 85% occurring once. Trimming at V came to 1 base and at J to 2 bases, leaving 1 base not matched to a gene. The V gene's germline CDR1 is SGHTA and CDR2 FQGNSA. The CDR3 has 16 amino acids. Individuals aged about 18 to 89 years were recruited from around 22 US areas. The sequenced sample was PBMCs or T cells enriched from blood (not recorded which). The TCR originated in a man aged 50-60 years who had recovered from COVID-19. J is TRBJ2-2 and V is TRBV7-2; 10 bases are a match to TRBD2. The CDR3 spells CASSLVAGGNTGELFF. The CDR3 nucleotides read TGTGCCAGCAGCTTAGTAGCGGGGGGCAACACCGGGGAGCTGTTTTTT.